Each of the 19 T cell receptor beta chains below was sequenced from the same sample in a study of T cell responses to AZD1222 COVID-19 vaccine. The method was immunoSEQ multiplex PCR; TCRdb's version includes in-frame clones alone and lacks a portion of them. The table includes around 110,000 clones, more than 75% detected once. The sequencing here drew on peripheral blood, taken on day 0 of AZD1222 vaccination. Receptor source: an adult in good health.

CDR3 residues: CASSQAPIYGYTF. The DNA for the CDR3 is TGTGCCAGCAGCCAAGCCCCGATCTATGGCTACACCTTC. This sequence joins TRBV12-3 or TRBV12-4 and TRBJ1-2, with D hard to call. This CDR3 is 13 amino acids long. The V and J ends lost 6 bases and 4 bases respectively, with 12 bases between them.

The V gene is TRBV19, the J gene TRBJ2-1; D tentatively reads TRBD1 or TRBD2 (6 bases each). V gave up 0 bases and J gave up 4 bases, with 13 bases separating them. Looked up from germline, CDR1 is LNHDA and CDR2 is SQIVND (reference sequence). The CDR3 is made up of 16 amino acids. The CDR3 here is CASSIEGGPPYNEQFF. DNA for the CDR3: TGTGCCAGTAGTATAGAAGGGGGGCCCCCTTACAATGAGCAGTTCTTC. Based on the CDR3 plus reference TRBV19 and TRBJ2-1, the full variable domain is DGGITQSPKYLFRKEGQNVTLSCEQNLNHDAMYWYRQDPGQGLRLIYYSQIVNDFQKGDIAEGYSVSREKKESFPLTVTSAQKNPTAFYLCASSIEGGPPYNEQFFGPGTRLTVL.

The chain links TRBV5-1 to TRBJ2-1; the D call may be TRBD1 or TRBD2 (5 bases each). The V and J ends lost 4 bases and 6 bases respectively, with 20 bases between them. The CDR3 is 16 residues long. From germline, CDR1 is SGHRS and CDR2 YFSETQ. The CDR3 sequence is CASSVNSRLGTNEQFF. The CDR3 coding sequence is TGCGCCAGCAGCGTCAACTCTCGTCTAGGGACCAATGAGCAGTTCTTC.

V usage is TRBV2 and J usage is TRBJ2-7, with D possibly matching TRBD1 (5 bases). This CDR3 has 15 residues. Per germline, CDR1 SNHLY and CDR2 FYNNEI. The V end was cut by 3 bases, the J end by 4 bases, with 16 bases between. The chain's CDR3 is CASSETPRVQYEQYF. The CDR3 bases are TGTGCCAGCAGTGAGACCCCCAGGGTTCAGTACGAGCAGTACTTC. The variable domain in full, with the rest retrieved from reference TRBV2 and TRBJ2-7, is EPEVTQTPSHQVTQMGQEVILRCVPISNHLYFYWYRQILGQKVEFLVSFYNNEISEKSEIFDDQFSVERPDGSNFTLKIRSTKLEDSAMYFCASSETPRVQYEQYFGPGTRLTVT.

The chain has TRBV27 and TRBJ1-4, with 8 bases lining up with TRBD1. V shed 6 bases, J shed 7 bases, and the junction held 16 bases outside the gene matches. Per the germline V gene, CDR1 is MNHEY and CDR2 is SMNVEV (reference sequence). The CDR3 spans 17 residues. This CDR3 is CASRVQGALNLGEKLFF. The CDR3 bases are TGTGCCAGCAGAGTCCAGGGGGCTCTGAATCTCGGTGAAAAACTGTTTTTT.

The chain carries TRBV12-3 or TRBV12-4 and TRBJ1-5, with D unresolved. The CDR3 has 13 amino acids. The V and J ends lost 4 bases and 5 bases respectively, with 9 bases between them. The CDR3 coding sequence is TGTGCCAGCAGTTCAAACAGAGATCAGCCCCAGCATTTT. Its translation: CASSSNRDQPQHF.

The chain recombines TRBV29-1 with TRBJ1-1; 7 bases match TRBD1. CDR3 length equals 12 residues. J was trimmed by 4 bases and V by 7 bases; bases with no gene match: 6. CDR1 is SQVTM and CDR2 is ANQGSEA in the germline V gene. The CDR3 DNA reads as TGCAGCGCTTCCAGGGGGGCCACTGAAGCTTTCTTT. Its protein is CSASRGATEAFF.

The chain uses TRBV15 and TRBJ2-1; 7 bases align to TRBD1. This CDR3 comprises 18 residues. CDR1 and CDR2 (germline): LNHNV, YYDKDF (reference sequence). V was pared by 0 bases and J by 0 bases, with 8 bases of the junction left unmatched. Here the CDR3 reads CATSRDLTGLSSYNEQFF. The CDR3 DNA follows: TGTGCCACCAGCAGAGACCTGACAGGGCTAAGCTCCTACAATGAGCAGTTCTTC.

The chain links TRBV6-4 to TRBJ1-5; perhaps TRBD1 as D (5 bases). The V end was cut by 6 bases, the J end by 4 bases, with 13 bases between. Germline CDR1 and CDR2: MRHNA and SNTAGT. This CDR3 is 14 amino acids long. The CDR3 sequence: CASSESGLNQPQHF. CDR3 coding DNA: TGTGCCAGCAGCGAGTCAGGGTTGAATCAGCCCCAGCATTTT.

The CDR3 DNA reads TGTGCCAGCAGCTCCTCCGGGGTTGATGGCTACACCTTC. Translation: CASSSSGVDGYTF. This rearrangement joins TRBV7-9 to TRBJ1-2, with D unclear. CDR1 and CDR2 from the germline V gene are SEHNR and FQNEAQ (reference sequence). V was pared by 4 bases and J by 6 bases, with 12 bases between. The CDR3 has 13 amino acids.

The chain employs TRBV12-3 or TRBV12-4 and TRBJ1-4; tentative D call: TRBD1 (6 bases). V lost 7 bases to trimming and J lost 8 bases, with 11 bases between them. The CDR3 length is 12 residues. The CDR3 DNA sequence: TGTGCCAGCACCCCAGACAGGGAAAAACTGTTTTTT. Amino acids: CASTPDREKLFF.

CDR3: CASSKQGPLGNEQFF. The CDR3 DNA is TGTGCCAGCAGCAAACAGGGTCCCCTTGGAAATGAGCAGTTCTTC. The rearrangement uses TRBV11-2 and TRBJ2-1; TRBD1 is a possible D gene (6 bases). Per the germline V gene, CDR1 is SGHAT and CDR2 is FQNNGV. The CDR3 is made up of 15 amino acids. V shed 5 bases and J shed 7 bases, with 18 bases lying between them.

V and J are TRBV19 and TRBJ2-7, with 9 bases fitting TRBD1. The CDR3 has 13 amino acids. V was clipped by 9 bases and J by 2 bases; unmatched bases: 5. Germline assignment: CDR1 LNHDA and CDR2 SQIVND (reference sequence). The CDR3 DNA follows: TGTGCCAGCGGGTGGACAGGGGCCTACGAGCAGTACTTC. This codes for CASGWTGAYEQYF. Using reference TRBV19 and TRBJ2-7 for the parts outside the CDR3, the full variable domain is DGGITQSPKYLFRKEGQNVTLSCEQNLNHDAMYWYRQDPGQGLRLIYYSQIVNDFQKGDIAEGYSVSREKKESFPLTVTSAQKNPTAFYLCASGWTGAYEQYFGPGTRLTVT.

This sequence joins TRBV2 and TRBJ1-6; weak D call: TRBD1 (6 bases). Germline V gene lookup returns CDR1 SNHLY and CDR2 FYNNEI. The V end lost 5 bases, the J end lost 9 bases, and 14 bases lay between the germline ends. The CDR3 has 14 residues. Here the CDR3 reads CASSRTGMGSPLHF. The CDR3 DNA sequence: TGTGCCAGCAGTCGAACAGGGATGGGTTCACCCCTCCACTTT.

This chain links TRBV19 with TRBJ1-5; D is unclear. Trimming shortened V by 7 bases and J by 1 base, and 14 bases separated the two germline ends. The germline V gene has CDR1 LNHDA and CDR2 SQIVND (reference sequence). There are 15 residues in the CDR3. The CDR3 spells CASTPTVISNQPQHF. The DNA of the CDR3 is TGTGCCAGTACCCCAACGGTGATCAGCAATCAGCCCCAGCATTTT. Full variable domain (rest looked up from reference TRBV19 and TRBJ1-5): DGGITQSPKYLFRKEGQNVTLSCEQNLNHDAMYWYRQDPGQGLRLIYYSQIVNDFQKGDIAEGYSVSREKKESFPLTVTSAQKNPTAFYLCASTPTVISNQPQHFGDGTRLSIL.

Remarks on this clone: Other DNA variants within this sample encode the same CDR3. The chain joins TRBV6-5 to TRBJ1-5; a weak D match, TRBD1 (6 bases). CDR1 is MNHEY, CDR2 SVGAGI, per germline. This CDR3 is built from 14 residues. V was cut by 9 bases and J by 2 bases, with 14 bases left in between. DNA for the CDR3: TGTGCCAGTAGGGGGGGCGGGGGCAATCAGCCCCAGCATTTT. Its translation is CASRGGGGNQPQHF.

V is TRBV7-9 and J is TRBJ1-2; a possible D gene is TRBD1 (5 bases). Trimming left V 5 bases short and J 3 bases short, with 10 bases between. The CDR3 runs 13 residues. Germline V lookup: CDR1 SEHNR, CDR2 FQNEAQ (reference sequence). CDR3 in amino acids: CASSPVGDYGYTF. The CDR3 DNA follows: TGTGCCAGCAGCCCGGTGGGGGACTATGGCTACACCTTC.

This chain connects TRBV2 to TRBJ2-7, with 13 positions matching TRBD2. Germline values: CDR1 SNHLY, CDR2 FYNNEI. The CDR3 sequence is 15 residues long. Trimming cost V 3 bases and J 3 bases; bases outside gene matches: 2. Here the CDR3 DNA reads TGTGCCAGCAGTGATGGGACTAGCGGGATCTACGAGCAGTACTTC. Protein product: CASSDGTSGIYEQYF.

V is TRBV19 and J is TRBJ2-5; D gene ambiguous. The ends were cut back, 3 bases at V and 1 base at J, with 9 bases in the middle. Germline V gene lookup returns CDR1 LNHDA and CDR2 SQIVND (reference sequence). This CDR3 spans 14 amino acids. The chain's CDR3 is CASSMMGFQETQYF. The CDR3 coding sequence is TGTGCCAGTAGTATGATGGGATTCCAAGAGACCCAGTACTTC.